These T cell receptor beta chains were read from a single sample in a study of vaccination effects on CD4 cells after COVID-19. Measured with immunoSEQ multiplex PCR; TCRdb has only the in-frame clones, and not every one. Of fewer than 75,000 clones in the sample, approximately 80% are singletons; the top ten hold 3.5% to 5%. Their target antigens are unknown. The material was CD4+ T cells from PBMCs cultured without peptide, obtained after COVID-19 vaccination. The receptors originated from a human donor who received a COVID-19 vaccine. Both conserved end residues are part of each CDR3. Each record gives: CDR3 protein, CDR3 DNA, V gene, J gene, D gene, clone size. A D gene is named only where the DNA matches it firmly. Size is stated for part of the rows, as once, few or many counts, or as a class when the clone is expanded.

CDR3aa: CASSYTSGANVLTF; CDR3nt: TGTGCCAGCAGTTACACATCTGGGGCCAACGTCCTGACTTTC; v_gene: TRBV6-6; j_gene: TRBJ2-6; d_gene: .; abundance: .
CDR3aa: CASSTRRGAFF; CDR3nt: TGTGCCAGCAGTACCCGGCGTGGAGCTTTCTTT; v_gene: TRBV28; j_gene: TRBJ1-1; d_gene: .; abundance: .
CDR3aa: CATSRDQGWGNTIYF; CDR3nt: TGTGCCACCAGCAGAGATCAGGGGTGGGGAAACACCATATATTTT; v_gene: TRBV15; j_gene: TRBJ1-3; d_gene: .; abundance: .
CDR3aa: CRVRLVYEQYF; CDR3nt: TGCAGGGTCAGACTGGTCTACGAGCAGTACTTC; v_gene: TRBV20-1; j_gene: TRBJ2-7; d_gene: .; abundance: few
CDR3aa: CAWSVWVNSPLHF; CDR3nt: TGTGCCTGGAGTGTTTGGGTTAATTCACCCCTCCACTTT; v_gene: TRBV30; j_gene: TRBJ1-6; d_gene: .; abundance: .
CDR3aa: CASSAPHRKGPYSNQPQHF; CDR3nt: TGTGCCAGCAGTGCCCCACACAGGAAAGGGCCGTATAGCAATCAGCCCCAGCATTTT; v_gene: TRBV6-1; j_gene: TRBJ1-5; d_gene: .; abundance: .
CDR3aa: CASSLEGSRNGNTIYF; CDR3nt: TGTGCCAGCAGCTTAGAGGGTTCACGAAATGGAAACACCATATATTTT; v_gene: TRBV7-9; j_gene: TRBJ1-3; d_gene: .; abundance: .
CDR3aa: CASSQEGSQRYGYTF; CDR3nt: TGCGCCAGCAGCCAAGAGGGATCTCAGCGCTATGGCTACACCTTC; v_gene: TRBV4-3; j_gene: TRBJ1-2; d_gene: .; abundance: medium-sized
CDR3aa: CASSLELGRWHEAFF; CDR3nt: TGTGCCAGCAGCTTAGAATTGGGCAGATGGCATGAAGCTTTCTTT; v_gene: TRBV7-2; j_gene: TRBJ1-1; d_gene: .; abundance: .
CDR3aa: CASSRLRTSGIRPYEQYF; CDR3nt: TGTGCCAGCAGCCGCCTCCGGACTAGCGGAATACGACCCTACGAGCAGTACTTC; v_gene: TRBV4-2; j_gene: TRBJ2-7; d_gene: TRBD2; abundance: .
CDR3aa: CASSFGVGVDYEQYF; CDR3nt: TGTGCCAGCAGCTTCGGAGTTGGAGTAGACTACGAGCAGTACTTC; v_gene: TRBV5-5; j_gene: TRBJ2-7; d_gene: .; abundance: .
CDR3aa: CASSVGGGEETQYF; CDR3nt: TGTGCCAGCAGCGTAGGAGGCGGTGAAGAGACCCAGTACTTC; v_gene: TRBV9; j_gene: TRBJ2-5; d_gene: .; abundance: .
CDR3aa: CSATGVTNEKLFF; CDR3nt: TGCAGTGCTACAGGGGTAACTAATGAAAAACTGTTTTTT; v_gene: TRBV29-1; j_gene: TRBJ1-4; d_gene: TRBD1; abundance: .
CDR3aa: CASSLPYRDGYTF; CDR3nt: TGTGCCAGTAGTCTACCATACAGGGATGGCTACACCTTC; v_gene: TRBV19; j_gene: TRBJ1-2; d_gene: .; abundance: .
CDR3aa: CASSLDSYQETQYF; CDR3nt: TGTGCCAGCAGTCTGGACAGTTATCAAGAGACCCAGTACTTC; v_gene: TRBV5-6; j_gene: TRBJ2-5; d_gene: .; abundance: .
CDR3aa: CARESGLAGGDPTPDTQYF; CDR3nt: TGTGCCAGGGAATCGGGACTAGCGGGAGGGGACCCTACCCCAGATACGCAGTATTTT; v_gene: TRBV21-1; j_gene: TRBJ2-3; d_gene: .; abundance: .
CDR3aa: CASSQVINTEAFF; CDR3nt: TGTGCCAGCTCACAGGTGATCAACACTGAAGCTTTCTTT; v_gene: TRBV18; j_gene: TRBJ1-1; d_gene: .; abundance: .
CDR3aa: CASSGGQGRRMGYTF; CDR3nt: TGTGCCAGCAGTGGAGGACAGGGTAGGAGAATGGGCTACACCTTC; v_gene: TRBV27; j_gene: TRBJ1-2; d_gene: TRBD1; abundance: few
CDR3aa: CASSQRSQALDTQYF; CDR3nt: TGTGCCAGCAGCCAACGGTCCCAGGCCCTGGATACGCAGTATTTT; v_gene: TRBV4-2; j_gene: TRBJ2-3; d_gene: .; abundance: few
CDR3aa: CASSLMGPEKLFF; CDR3nt: TGTGCCAGCAGTTTAATGGGACCGGAAAAACTGTTTTTT; v_gene: TRBV12-3/TRBV12-4; j_gene: TRBJ1-4; d_gene: .; abundance: .
CDR3aa: CSFRGAGETQYF; CDR3nt: TGCAGCTTTCGGGGGGCGGGGGAGACCCAGTACTTC; v_gene: TRBV29-1; j_gene: TRBJ2-5; d_gene: .; abundance: .
CDR3aa: CASSLTDTQYF; CDR3nt: TGTGCCAGCAGCTTAACAGATACGCAGTATTTT; v_gene: TRBV7-9; j_gene: TRBJ2-3; d_gene: .; abundance: .
CDR3aa: CASSPLGVSGTDTQYF; CDR3nt: TGCGCCAGCAGCCCCCTGGGAGTAAGTGGCACAGATACGCAGTATTTT; v_gene: TRBV5-1; j_gene: TRBJ2-3; d_gene: .; abundance: .
CDR3aa: CAISGSGRLSGELFF; CDR3nt: TGTGCCATCAGTGGTAGCGGGAGATTGTCCGGGGAGCTGTTTTTT; v_gene: TRBV10-3; j_gene: TRBJ2-2; d_gene: TRBD2; abundance: .
CDR3aa: CASSLRSQAGESPLHF; CDR3nt: TGTGCCAGCAGTTTACGGAGTCAGGCGGGAGAATCACCCCTCCACTTT; v_gene: TRBV28; j_gene: TRBJ1-6; d_gene: .; abundance: .
CDR3aa: CASSLTSYNSPLHF; CDR3nt: TGTGCCAGCAGTTTGACATCCTATAATTCACCCCTCCACTTT; v_gene: TRBV6-5; j_gene: TRBJ1-6; d_gene: .; abundance: .
CDR3aa: CASSIGTGNSPLHF; CDR3nt: TGTGCCAGTAGTATTGGGACAGGGAATTCACCCCTCCACTTT; v_gene: TRBV19; j_gene: TRBJ1-6; d_gene: TRBD1; abundance: medium-sized
CDR3aa: CASSLFQETQYF; CDR3nt: TGTGCCAGCAGCTTGTTCCAAGAGACCCAGTACTTC; v_gene: TRBV5-6; j_gene: TRBJ2-5; d_gene: .; abundance: .
CDR3aa: CASSTGQGYEQYF; CDR3nt: TGTGCCAGCTCAACGGGACAGGGTTACGAGCAGTACTTC; v_gene: TRBV18; j_gene: TRBJ2-7; d_gene: TRBD1; abundance: .
CDR3aa: CASSQESDYEQYF; CDR3nt: TGTGCCAGCAGCCAAGAGTCAGATTACGAGCAGTACTTC; v_gene: TRBV4-2; j_gene: TRBJ2-7; d_gene: .; abundance: .
CDR3aa: CASSSDSFYGYTF; CDR3nt: TGCGCCAGCAGCTCGGACAGCTTCTATGGCTACACCTTC; v_gene: TRBV5-1; j_gene: TRBJ1-2; d_gene: .; abundance: .
CDR3aa: CSVEDATDTSTDTQYF; CDR3nt: TGCAGCGTTGAAGACGCAACAGATACTAGCACAGATACGCAGTATTTT; v_gene: TRBV29-1; j_gene: TRBJ2-3; d_gene: .; abundance: .
CDR3aa: CASSATGGGYGYTF; CDR3nt: TGTGCCAGCAGCGCTACAGGGGGCGGGTATGGCTACACCTTC; v_gene: TRBV9; j_gene: TRBJ1-2; d_gene: TRBD1; abundance: .
CDR3aa: CASRKGAHTDTQYF; CDR3nt: TGCGCCAGCAGAAAGGGAGCACACACAGATACGCAGTATTTT; v_gene: TRBV5-1; j_gene: TRBJ2-3; d_gene: .; abundance: once
CDR3aa: CASSPGHNTGELFF; CDR3nt: TGTGCCAGCAGCCCTGGACACAACACCGGGGAGCTGTTTTTT; v_gene: TRBV9; j_gene: TRBJ2-2; d_gene: .; abundance: .
CDR3aa: CASSQGPRDIGNTIYF; CDR3nt: TGTGCCAGCAGTCAAGGGCCCAGGGACATTGGAAACACCATATATTTT; v_gene: TRBV11-2; j_gene: TRBJ1-3; d_gene: .; abundance: .
CDR3aa: CASSLEGFRYEQYF; CDR3nt: TGCGCCAGCAGCTTGGAGGGATTTAGGTACGAGCAGTACTTC; v_gene: TRBV5-1; j_gene: TRBJ2-7; d_gene: .; abundance: .
CDR3aa: CASSEAGTGQGNTIYF; CDR3nt: TGTGCCAGCAGTGAAGCCGGGACAGGGCAAGGAAACACCATATATTTT; v_gene: TRBV6-1; j_gene: TRBJ1-3; d_gene: TRBD1; abundance: .
CDR3aa: CASSLMGANQPQHF; CDR3nt: TGTGCCAGCAGCTTAATGGGGGCAAATCAGCCCCAGCATTTT; v_gene: TRBV7-2; j_gene: TRBJ1-5; d_gene: .; abundance: .
CDR3aa: CASSKGSRGGTGELFF; CDR3nt: TGTGCCAGCAGCAAAGGAAGCAGGGGAGGCACCGGGGAGCTGTTTTTT; v_gene: TRBV21-1; j_gene: TRBJ2-2; d_gene: .; abundance: few
CDR3aa: CASTSGLADYNEQFF; CDR3nt: TGTGCCAGCACTTCGGGACTAGCGGACTACAATGAGCAGTTCTTC; v_gene: TRBV2; j_gene: TRBJ2-1; d_gene: TRBD2; abundance: few
CDR3aa: CASSLGGPQKPYVGNTIYF; CDR3nt: TGTGCCAGCAGCTTAGGGGGGCCTCAAAAACCGTACGTTGGAAACACCATATATTTT; v_gene: TRBV7-6; j_gene: TRBJ1-3; d_gene: .; abundance: .
CDR3aa: CASSGSGGNQPQHF; CDR3nt: TGTGCCAGTAGTGGGTCGGGGGGCAATCAGCCCCAGCATTTT; v_gene: TRBV19; j_gene: TRBJ1-5; d_gene: .; abundance: .
CDR3aa: CASSDRAGGGQPQHF; CDR3nt: TGTGCCAGCAGTGACAGGGCAGGGGGCGGACAGCCCCAGCATTTT; v_gene: TRBV2; j_gene: TRBJ1-5; d_gene: TRBD1; abundance: .